This TCR beta chain was found in a study of cytomegalovirus exposure and HLA in healthy donors. Study results and caveats: Earlier findings revealed that most TCR beta V segments proved productive either about 87% or about 30% of the time.

About this clone itself: The antigen is not known.

Primers included in the PCR were 60 Vbeta and 13 Jbeta primers. The repertoire was sequenced with immunoSEQ multiplex PCR; TCRdb's copy has only in-frame clones and lacks some. This table lists 55,000 to 75,000 clones. Germline-derived CDR1 and CDR2 are SGDLS and YYNGEE. This CDR3 contains 14 residues. V was clipped by 4 bases and J by 0 bases, with 10 bases between them. The source material was PBMCs. This TCR came from a woman aged 25-40 years in good health and CMV-seronegative. This chain joins TRBV9 and TRBJ1-1, with a possible D match to TRBD1 (6 bases). The CDR3, as DNA: TGTGCCAGCAGCCCAGGGGTCATGAACACTGAAGCTTTCTTT. This encodes CASSPGVMNTEAFF.